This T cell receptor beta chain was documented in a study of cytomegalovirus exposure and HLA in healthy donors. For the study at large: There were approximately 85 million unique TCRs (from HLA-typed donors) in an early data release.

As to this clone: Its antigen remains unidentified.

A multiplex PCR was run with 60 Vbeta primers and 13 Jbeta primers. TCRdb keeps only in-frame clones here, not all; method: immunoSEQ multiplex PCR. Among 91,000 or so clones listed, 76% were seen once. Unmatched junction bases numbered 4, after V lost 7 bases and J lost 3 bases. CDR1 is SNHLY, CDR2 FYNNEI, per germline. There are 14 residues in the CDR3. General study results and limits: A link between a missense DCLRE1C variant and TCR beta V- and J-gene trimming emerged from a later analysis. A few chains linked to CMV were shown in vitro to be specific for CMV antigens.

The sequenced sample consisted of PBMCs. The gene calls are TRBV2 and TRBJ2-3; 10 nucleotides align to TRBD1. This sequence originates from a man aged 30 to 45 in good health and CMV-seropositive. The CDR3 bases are TGTGCCAGCACCCTGGACAGGGGGACAGATACGCAGTATTTT. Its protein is CASTLDRGTDTQYF.